Sequencing of this TCR beta chain was carried out in a study of beta chain features in type 1 diabetes. Across the whole study: Patients shared similar age, gender and cell yields with healthy donors. Sorted cell examination encompassed about 110,000,000 cells across all samples. Whole-study results and caveats: All four CD4+ subsets from Type 1 diabetes patients carried moderately but significantly shorter TCRB CDR3s. There was a possibility that cDNA sequencing over-represented cells with high TCR expression.

cDNA synthesis used the whole RNA isolate, giving expressed TCRB sequences. Libraries were prepared by immunoSEQ multiplex PCR; TCRdb keeps only in-frame clonotypes and omits some of them. The sample has a few hundred thousand clones; 9.6% are singletons. This clone was detected ten times or more. Its antigen is unidentified. CDR1 and CDR2 (germline): MDHEN, SYDVKM. Trimming removed 6 bases from V and 7 bases from J, with 22 bases in between. CDR3 length: 15 residues. The sample comprised central memory CD4+ T cells from blood. This receptor was obtained from a man between 25 and 39 years old with type 1 diabetes. The rearrangement uses TRBV28 and TRBJ2-7, with D perhaps TRBD1 (5 bases). The CDR3 DNA follows: TGTGCCAGCAGCCTCCCTCAGGGCCTAAAGAGGGAGCAGTACTTC. It yields the protein CASSLPQGLKREQYF. The full variable domain, in which reference TRBV28 and TRBJ2-7 provide the parts outside the CDR3, is DVKVTQSSRYLVKRTGEKVFLECVQDMDHENMFWYRQDPGLGLRLIYFSYDVKMKEKGDIPEGYSVSREKKERFSLILESASTNQTSMYLCASSLPQGLKREQYFGPGTRLTVT.